This TCR beta chain emerged from a study of T-cell memory formation after mild COVID-19. Broader study findings: Proof of SARS-CoV-2 specificity was absent for the second-wave clones that crested on day 37. CD4/CD8 balance characterized clones contracting day 15 to 85, and CD4+ skew characterized later expanders. Mainly CM and EM harbored the contracting CD4+ clones; mainly EMRA harbored the CD8+ ones.

This CDR3 comprises 12 residues. The V gene lost 5 bases and the J gene lost 0 bases, with 5 bases spanning the gap. CDR1 SEHNR and CDR2 FQNEAQ come from the germline V gene (reference sequence). This clonotype was recorded many times. Its cognate antigen is unknown. After 5'RACE with constant-segment primers, TCR alpha and TCR beta cDNA libraries carrying sample barcodes and UMIs were obtained. TCRdb fed the 5' RACE reads into MiXCR, producing one record per CDR3 protein. The sample holds some 82,000 distinct CDR3 sequences; about 13% are singletons and the top ten take approximately 41%. Sequenced sample: PBMCs or a T cell subset sorted from them (not recorded which). The V gene is TRBV7-9, the J gene TRBJ2-7; D unresolved. The receptor was derived from a young man who had mild COVID-19 (a few samples of this study predate the infection). Cell type and time point are not known. This CDR3 is CASSPGSYEQYV. CDR3 nucleotides: TGTGCCAGCAGCCCGGGCTCCTACGAGCAGTACGTC.